This entry concerns a single T cell receptor (beta chain). Profiled with immunoSEQ multiplex PCR; TCRdb holds only in-frame clones, not every one. The sample yields about 220,000 clones, around nine tenths seen once. This specimen belongs to a study of blood T cell repertoires in COVID-19. Germline V gene lookup returns CDR1 MNHEY and CDR2 SVGAGI. The V and J ends lost 8 bases and 1 base, in that order; junction bases with no gene match: 5. This CDR3 spans 14 amino acids. The receptor comes from a woman between 50 and 59 years old with acute COVID-19. Specimen: PBMCs or T cells enriched from blood (not recorded which). The chain has TRBV6-5 and TRBJ1-2; 9 bases map to TRBD1. CDR3 DNA: TGTGCCAGCCGCCGGGACAGGGATAACTATGGCTACACCTTC. Its protein product is CASRRDRDNYGYTF.